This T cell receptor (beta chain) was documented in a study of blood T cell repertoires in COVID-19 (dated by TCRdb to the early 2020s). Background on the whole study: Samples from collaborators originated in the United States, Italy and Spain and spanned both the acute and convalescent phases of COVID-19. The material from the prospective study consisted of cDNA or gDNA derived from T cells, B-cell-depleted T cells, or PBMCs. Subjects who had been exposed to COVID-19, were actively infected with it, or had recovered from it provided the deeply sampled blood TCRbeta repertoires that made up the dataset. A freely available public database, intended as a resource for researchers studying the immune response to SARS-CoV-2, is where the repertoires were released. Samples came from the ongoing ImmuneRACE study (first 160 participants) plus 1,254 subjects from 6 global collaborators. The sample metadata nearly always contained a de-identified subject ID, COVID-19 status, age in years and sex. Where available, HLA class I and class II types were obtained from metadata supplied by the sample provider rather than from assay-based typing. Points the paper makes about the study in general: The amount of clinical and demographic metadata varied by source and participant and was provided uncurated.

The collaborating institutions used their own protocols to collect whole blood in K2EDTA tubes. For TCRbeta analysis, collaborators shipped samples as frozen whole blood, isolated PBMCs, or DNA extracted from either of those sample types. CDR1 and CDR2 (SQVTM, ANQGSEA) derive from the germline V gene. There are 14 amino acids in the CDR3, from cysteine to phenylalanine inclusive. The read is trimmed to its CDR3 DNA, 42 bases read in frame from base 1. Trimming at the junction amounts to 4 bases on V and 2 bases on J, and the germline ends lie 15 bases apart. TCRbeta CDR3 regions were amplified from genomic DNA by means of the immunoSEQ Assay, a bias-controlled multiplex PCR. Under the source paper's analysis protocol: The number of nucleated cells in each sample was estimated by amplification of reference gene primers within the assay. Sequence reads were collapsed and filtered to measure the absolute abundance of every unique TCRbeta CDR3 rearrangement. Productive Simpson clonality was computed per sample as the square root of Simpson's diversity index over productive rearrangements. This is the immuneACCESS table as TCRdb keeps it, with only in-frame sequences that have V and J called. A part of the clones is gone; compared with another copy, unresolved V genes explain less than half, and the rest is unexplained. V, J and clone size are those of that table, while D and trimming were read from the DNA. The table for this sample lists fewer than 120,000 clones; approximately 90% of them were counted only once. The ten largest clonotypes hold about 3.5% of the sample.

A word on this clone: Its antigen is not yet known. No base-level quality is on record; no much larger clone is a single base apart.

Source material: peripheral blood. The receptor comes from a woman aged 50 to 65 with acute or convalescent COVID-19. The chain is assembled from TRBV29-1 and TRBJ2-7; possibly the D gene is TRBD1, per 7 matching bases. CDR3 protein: CSVARGQPTYEQYF. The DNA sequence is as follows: TGCAGCGTTGCGCGGGGACAGCCAACCTACGAGCAGTACTTC.